Listed here are 4 T cell receptor beta chains from one sample, sequenced in a study of cytomegalovirus exposure and HLA in healthy donors. The PCR was carried out with 60 Vbeta primers and 13 Jbeta primers. TCRdb's copy holds only in-frame clones and misses some; the assay was immunoSEQ multiplex PCR. The profile covers 100,000 to 150,000 clones, with roughly a tenth appearing a single time and approximately 4.5% taken by the ten largest. The sequenced material came from PBMCs. These receptors were taken from a young woman in good health and CMV-seropositive.

V usage is TRBV28 and J usage is TRBJ2-7; TRBD2 matches 9 bases. Per germline, CDR1 MDHEN and CDR2 SYDVKM. J lost 3 bases, V lost 5 bases, and 5 bases had no gene match. There are 14 residues in the CDR3. CDR3 DNA sequence: TGTGCCAGCAGTATGCGGGGGGGTGGCTACGAGCAGTACTTC. It encodes CASSMRGGGYEQYF.

The chain has TRBV19 and TRBJ1-3; TRBD1 aligns across 9 bases. The CDR3 contains 15 residues. Trimming at V came to 1 base and at J to 7 bases, leaving 5 bases not matched to a gene. CDR1 and CDR2 (germline): LNHDA, SQIVND (reference sequence). The CDR3 coding sequence is TGTGCCAGTAGTATAGGCGGACAGGGGCCGAACACCATATATTTT. It specifies CASSIGGQGPNTIYF.

This chain links TRBV4-1 with TRBJ2-7, with 10 bases identical to TRBD2. In germline, CDR1 is MGHRA, CDR2 YSYEKL. J lost 6 bases, V lost 1 base, and 9 bases had no gene match. The CDR3 has 16 amino acids. The CDR3 loop is CASSQGSGRASLEQYF. In DNA, the CDR3 is TGCGCCAGCAGCCAAGGGAGCGGGAGGGCTAGCCTCGAGCAGTACTTC.

This clone was seen only a few times. The J gene is TRBJ2-7, the V gene TRBV28; D is ambiguous. From germline, CDR1 is MDHEN and CDR2 SYDVKM. The CDR3 is made up of 10 amino acids. Trimming took off 5 bases at V and 3 bases at J, with 2 bases between the two ends. The CDR3 coding sequence is TGTGCCAGCAGTCGCTACGAGCAGTACTTC. As protein: CASSRYEQYF.